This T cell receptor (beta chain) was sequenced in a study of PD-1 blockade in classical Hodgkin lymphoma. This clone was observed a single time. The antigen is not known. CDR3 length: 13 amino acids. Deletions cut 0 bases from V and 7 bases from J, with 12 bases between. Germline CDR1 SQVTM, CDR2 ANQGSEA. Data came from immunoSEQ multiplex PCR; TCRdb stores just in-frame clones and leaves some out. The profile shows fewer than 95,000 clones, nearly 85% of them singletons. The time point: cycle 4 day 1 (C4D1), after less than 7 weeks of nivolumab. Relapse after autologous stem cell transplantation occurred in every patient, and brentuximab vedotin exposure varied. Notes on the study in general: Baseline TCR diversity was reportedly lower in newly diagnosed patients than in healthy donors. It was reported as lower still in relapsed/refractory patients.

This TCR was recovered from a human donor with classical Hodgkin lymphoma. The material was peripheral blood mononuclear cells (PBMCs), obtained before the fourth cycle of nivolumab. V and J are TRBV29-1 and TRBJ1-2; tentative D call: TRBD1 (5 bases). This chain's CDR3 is CSVEEGPGSGYTF. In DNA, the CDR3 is TGCAGCGTTGAAGAAGGCCCAGGGTCTGGCTACACCTTC. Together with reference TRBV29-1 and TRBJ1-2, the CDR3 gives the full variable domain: SAVISQKPSRDICQRGTSLTIQCQVDSQVTMMFWYRQQPGQSLTLIATANQGSEATYESGFVIDKFPISRPNLTFSTLTVSNMSPEDSSIYLCSVEEGPGSGYTFGSGTRLTVV.